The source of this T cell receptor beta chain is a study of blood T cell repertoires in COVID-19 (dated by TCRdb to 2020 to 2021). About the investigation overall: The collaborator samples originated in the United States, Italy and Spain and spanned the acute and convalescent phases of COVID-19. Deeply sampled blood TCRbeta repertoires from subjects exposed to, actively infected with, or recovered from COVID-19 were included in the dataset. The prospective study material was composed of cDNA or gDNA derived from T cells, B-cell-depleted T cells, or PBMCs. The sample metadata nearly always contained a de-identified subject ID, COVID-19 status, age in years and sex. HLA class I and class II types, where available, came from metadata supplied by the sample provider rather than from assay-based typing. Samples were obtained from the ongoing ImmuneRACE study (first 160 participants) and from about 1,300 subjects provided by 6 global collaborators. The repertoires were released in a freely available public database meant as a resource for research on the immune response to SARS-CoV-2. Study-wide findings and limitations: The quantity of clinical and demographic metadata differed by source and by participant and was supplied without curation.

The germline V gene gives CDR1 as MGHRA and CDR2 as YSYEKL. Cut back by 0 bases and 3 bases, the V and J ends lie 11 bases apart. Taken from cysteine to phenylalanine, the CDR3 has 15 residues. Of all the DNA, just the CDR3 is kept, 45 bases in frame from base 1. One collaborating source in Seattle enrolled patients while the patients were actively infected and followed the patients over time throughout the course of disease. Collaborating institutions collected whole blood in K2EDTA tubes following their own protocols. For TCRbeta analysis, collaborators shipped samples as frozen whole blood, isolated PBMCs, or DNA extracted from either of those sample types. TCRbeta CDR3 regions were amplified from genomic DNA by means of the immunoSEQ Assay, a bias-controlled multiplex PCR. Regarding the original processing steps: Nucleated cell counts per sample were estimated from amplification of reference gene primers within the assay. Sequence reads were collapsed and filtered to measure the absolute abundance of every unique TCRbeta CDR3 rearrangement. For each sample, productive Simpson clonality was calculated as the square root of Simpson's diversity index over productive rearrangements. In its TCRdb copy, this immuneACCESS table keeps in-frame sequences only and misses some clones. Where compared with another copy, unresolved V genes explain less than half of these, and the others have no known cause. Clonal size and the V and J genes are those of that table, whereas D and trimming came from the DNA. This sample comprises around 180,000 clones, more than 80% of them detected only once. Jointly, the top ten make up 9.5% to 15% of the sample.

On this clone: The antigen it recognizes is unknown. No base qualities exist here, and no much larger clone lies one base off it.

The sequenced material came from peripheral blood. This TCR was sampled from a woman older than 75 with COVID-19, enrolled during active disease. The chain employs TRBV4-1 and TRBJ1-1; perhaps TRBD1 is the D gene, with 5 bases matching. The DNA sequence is TGCGCCAGCAGCCAAGAGGTTACGGGGGACACTGAAGCTTTCTTT. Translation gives CASSQEVTGDTEAFF.